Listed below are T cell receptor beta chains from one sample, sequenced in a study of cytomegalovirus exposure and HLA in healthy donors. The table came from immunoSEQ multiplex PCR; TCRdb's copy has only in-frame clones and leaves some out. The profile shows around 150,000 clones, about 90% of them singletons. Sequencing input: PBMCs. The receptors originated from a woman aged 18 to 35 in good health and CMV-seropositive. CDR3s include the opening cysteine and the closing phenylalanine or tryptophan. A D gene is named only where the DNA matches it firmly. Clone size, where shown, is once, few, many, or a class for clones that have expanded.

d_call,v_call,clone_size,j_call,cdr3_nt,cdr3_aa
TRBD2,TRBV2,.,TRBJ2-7,TGTGCCAGCAGTGACCCGGGACTAGCCACGGCCGAGCAGTACTTC,CASSDPGLATAEQYF
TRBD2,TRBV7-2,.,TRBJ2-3,TGTGCCAGCAGCTTAAGGGCTAGCGGACGTAGAACTAGCACAGATACGCAGTATTTT,CASSLRASGRRTSTDTQYF
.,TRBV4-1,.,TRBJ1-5,TGCGCCAGCAGCCAAGATTACCCAGGGGAGCCGCAGGACAATCAGCCCCAGCATTTT,CASSQDYPGEPQDNQPQHF
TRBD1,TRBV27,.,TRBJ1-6,TGTGCCAGCAGTAGCAGGGTGGACAGGGGTGGGAATTCACCCCTCCACTTT,CASSSRVDRGGNSPLHF
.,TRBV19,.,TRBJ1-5,TGTGCCAGTGGGGTGCTGGGGGGGAATCAGCCCCAGCATTTT,CASGVLGGNQPQHF
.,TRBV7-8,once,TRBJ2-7,TGTGCCAGCACCCCTGCGCATACCCCTGGACTCTCCTACGAGCAGTACTTC,CASTPAHTPGLSYEQYF
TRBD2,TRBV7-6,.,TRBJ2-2,TGTGCCAGCAGCATACTAGCGGGGCTGAACACCGGGGAGCTGTTTTTT,CASSILAGLNTGELFF
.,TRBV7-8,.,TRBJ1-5,TGTGCCAGCAGCTTATTGGCAGGGGAACGTCAGCCCCAGCATTTT,CASSLLAGERQPQHF
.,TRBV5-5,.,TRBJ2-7,TGTGCCAGCAGAGGACAGAGCTACGAGCAGTACTTC,CASRGQSYEQYF
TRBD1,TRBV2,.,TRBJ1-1,TGTGCCCTACAAACAGGGGGCTACACTGAAGCTTTCTTT,CALQTGGYTEAFF
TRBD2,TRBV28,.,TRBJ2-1,TGTGCCAGCAGCCTATACGGGGGGGGCGATGAGCAGTTCTTC,CASSLYGGGDEQFF
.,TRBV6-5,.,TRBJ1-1,TGTGCCAGCAGTTACTCGCCAGGACAACCTGAAGCTTTCTTT,CASSYSPGQPEAFF
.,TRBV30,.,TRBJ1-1,TGTGCCTGGAGTGTATTCAGGGGAACTGAAGCTTTCTTT,CAWSVFRGTEAFF
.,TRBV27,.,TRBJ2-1,TGTGCCAGCAGTTTACAGGGGAACAATGAGCAGTTCTTC,CASSLQGNNEQFF
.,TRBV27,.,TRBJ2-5,TGTGCCAGCAGTTTATCGCTGTTAGAGAAGACCCAGTACTTC,CASSLSLLEKTQYF
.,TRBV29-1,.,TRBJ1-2,TGCAGCGTTGAGCCCGTTGGGGCCCAGGCGGACTATGGCTACACCTTC,CSVEPVGAQADYGYTF
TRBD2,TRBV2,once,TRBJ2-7,TGTGCCAGCAGGGGGGGGACGGGCTACGAGCAGTACTTC,CASRGGTGYEQYF
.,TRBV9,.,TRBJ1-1,TGTGCCAGCAGCGTAGGACAGTACACGAACACTGAAGCTTTCTTT,CASSVGQYTNTEAFF
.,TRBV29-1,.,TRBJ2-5,TGCAGCGTGCTTAACAGGGAAGAGACCCAGTACTTC,CSVLNREETQYF
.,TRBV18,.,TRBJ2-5,TGTGCCAGCTCACCACTCCCCGCAGGGGCGTACCAAGAGACCCAGTACTTC,CASSPLPAGAYQETQYF
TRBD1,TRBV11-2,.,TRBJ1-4,TGTGCCAGCAGCTCATCGACAGGGGGTCCGGTGGATGAAAAACTGTTTTTT,CASSSSTGGPVDEKLFF
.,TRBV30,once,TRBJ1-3,TGTGCCTGGAGTACTGGCGGCGGAGGAAACACCATATATTTT,CAWSTGGGGNTIYF
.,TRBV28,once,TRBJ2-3,TGTGCCATGGGAGAGGTTTCCTCAGATACGCAGTATTTT,CAMGEVSSDTQYF
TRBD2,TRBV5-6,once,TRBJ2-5,TGTGCCAGCAGCTTGCTACTAGCGGGAGGGGAGACCCAGTACTTC,CASSLLLAGGETQYF
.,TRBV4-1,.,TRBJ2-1,TGCGCCAGCAGCCAAGTTGTTGGAGGGAGCTCCTACAATGAGCAGTTCTTC,CASSQVVGGSSYNEQFF
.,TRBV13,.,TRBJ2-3,TGTGCCAGCAGCCTGAGGGGGGATACGCAGTATTTT,CASSLRGDTQYF
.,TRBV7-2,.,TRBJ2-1,TGTGCCAGCAGCCAATATCCCCTGGGCGTTAGCTCCTACAATGAGCAGTTCTTC,CASSQYPLGVSSYNEQFF